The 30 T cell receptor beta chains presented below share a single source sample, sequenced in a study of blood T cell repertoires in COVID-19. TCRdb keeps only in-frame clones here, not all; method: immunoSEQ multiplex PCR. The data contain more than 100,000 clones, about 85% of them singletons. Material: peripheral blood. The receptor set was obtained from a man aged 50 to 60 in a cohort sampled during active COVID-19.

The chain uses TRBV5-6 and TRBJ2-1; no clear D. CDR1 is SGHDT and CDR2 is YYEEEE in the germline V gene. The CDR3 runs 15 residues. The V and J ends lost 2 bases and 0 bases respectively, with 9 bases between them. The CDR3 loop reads CASSFYSFSYNEQFF. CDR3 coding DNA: TGTGCCAGCAGCTTTTACTCCTTCTCCTACAATGAGCAGTTCTTC.

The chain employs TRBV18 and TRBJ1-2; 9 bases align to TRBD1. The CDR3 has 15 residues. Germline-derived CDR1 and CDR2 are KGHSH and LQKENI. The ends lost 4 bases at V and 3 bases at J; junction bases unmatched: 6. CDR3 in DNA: TGTGCCAGCTCACACGGGACAGGGCTTGACTATGGCTACACCTTC. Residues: CASSHGTGLDYGYTF. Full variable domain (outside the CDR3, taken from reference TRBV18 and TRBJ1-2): NAGVMQNPRHLVRRRGQEARLRCSPMKGHSHVYWYRQLPEEGLKFMVYLQKENIIDESGMPKERFSAEFPKEGPSILRIQQVVRGDSAAYFCASSHGTGLDYGYTFGSGTRLTVV.

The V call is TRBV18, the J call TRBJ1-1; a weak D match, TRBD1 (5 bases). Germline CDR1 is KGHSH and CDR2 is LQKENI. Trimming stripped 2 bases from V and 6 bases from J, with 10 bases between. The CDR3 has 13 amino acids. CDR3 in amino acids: CASSPGGSAEAFF. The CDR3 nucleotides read TGTGCCAGCTCACCAGGGGGGAGCGCTGAAGCTTTCTTT. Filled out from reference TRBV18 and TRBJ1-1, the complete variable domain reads NAGVMQNPRHLVRRRGQEARLRCSPMKGHSHVYWYRQLPEEGLKFMVYLQKENIIDESGMPKERFSAEFPKEGPSILRIQQVVRGDSAAYFCASSPGGSAEAFFGQGTRLTVV.

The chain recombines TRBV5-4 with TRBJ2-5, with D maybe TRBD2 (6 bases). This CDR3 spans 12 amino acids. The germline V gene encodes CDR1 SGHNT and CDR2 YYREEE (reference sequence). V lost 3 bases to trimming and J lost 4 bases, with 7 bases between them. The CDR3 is CASSWDSETQYF. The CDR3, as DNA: TGTGCCAGCAGCTGGGACTCAGAGACCCAGTACTTC. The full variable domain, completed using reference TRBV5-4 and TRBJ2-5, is ETGVTQSPTHLIKTRGQQVTLRCSSQSGHNTVSWYQQALGQGPQFIFQYYREEENGRGNFPPRFSGLQFPNYSSELNVNALELDDSALYLCASSWDSETQYFGPGTRLLVL.

Here the CDR3 DNA reads TGTGCCAGCAGCGTACGGGACAGGGGGCTTGGGGAGCTGTTTTTT. Translated: CASSVRDRGLGELFF. The chain joins TRBV6-5 to TRBJ2-2; 12 bases are shared with TRBD1. J was trimmed by 8 bases and V by 6 bases; bases with no gene match: 7. The germline V gene encodes CDR1 MNHEY and CDR2 SVGAGI. The CDR3 is 15 residues long.

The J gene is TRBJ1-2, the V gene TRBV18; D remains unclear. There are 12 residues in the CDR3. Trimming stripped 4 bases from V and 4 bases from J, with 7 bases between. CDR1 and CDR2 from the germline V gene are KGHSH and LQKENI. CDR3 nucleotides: TGTGCCAGCTCACAGGAGTCCTATGGCTACACCTTC. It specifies CASSQESYGYTF.

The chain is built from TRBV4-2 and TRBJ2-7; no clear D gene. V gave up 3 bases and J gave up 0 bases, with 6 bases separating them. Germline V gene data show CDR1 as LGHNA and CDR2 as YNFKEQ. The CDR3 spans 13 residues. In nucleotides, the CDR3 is TGTGCCAGCAGCCACCAGGTCTCCTACGAGCAGTACTTC. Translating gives CASSHQVSYEQYF.

Here the CDR3 DNA reads TGTGCCAGCAGTTCCCGCAGAAGAAGCGATGAAAAACTGTTTTTT. The encoded protein is CASSSRRRSDEKLFF. This sequence joins TRBV27 and TRBJ1-4; D gene ambiguous. CDR3 size: 15 residues. Germline CDR1 is MNHEY and CDR2 is SMNVEV (reference sequence). The ends were cut back, 4 bases at V and 6 bases at J, with 15 bases in the middle.

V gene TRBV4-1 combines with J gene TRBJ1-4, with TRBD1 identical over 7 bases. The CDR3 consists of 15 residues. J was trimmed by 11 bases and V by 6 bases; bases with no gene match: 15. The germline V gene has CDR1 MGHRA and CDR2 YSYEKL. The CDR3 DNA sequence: TGCGCCAGCAGTCCAATTCTGGGACAGTGGCCGAAACTGTTTTTT. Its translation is CASSPILGQWPKLFF.

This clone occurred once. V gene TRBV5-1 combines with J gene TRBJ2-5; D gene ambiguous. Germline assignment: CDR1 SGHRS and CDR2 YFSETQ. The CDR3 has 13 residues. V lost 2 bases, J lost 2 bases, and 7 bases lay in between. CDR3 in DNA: TGCGCCAGCAGCTTTTTCTCGCAAGAGACCCAGTACTTC. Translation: CASSFFSQETQYF.

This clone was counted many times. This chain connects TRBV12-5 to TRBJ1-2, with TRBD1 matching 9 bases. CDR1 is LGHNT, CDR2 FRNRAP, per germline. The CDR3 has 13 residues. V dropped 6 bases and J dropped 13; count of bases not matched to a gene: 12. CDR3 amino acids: CASGVWDRANFTF. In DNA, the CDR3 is TGTGCTAGTGGAGTCTGGGACAGGGCCAACTTCACCTTC.

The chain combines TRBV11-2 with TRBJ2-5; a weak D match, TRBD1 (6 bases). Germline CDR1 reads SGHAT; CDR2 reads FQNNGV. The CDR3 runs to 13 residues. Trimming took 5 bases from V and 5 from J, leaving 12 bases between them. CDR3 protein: CASSVRGGETQYF. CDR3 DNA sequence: TGTGCCAGCAGCGTCAGGGGCGGGGAGACCCAGTACTTC. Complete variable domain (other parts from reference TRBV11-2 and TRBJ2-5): EAGVAQSPRYKIIEKRQSVAFWCNPISGHATLYWYQQILGQGPKLLIQFQNNGVVDDSQLPKDRFSAERLKGVDSTLKIQPAKLEDSAVYLCASSVRGGETQYFGPGTRLLVL.

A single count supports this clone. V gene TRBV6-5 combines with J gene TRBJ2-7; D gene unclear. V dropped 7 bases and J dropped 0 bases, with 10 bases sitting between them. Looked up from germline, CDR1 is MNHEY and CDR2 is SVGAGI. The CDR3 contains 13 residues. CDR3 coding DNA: TGTGCCAGCACGACACAAACCTCCTACGAGCAGTACTTC. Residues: CASTTQTSYEQYF.

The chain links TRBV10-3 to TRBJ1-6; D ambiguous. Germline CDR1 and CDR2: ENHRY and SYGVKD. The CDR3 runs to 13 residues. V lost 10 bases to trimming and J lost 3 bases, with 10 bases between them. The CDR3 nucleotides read TGTGCCAGCAGGACGGGCTATAATTCACCCCTCCACTTT. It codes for CASRTGYNSPLHF.

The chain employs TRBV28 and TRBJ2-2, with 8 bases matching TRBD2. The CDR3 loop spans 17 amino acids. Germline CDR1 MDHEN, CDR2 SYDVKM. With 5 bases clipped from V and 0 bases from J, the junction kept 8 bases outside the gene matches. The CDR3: CASSTVAGNANTGELFF. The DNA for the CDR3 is TGTGCCAGCAGTACCGTAGCGGGGAACGCGAACACCGGGGAGCTGTTTTTT.

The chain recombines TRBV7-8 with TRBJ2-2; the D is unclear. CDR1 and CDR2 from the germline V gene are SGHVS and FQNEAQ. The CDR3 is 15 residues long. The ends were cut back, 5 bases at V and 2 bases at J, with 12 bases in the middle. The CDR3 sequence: CASSRVSRNTGELFF. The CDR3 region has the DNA TGTGCCAGCAGCCGGGTTTCCAGAAACACCGGGGAGCTGTTTTTT.

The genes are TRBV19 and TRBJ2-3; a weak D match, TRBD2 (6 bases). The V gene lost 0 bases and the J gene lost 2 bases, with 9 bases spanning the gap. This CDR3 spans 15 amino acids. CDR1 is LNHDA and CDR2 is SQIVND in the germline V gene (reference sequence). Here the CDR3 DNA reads TGTGCCAGTAGTATAGATGGCGGGGTCACAGATACGCAGTATTTT. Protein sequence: CASSIDGGVTDTQYF.

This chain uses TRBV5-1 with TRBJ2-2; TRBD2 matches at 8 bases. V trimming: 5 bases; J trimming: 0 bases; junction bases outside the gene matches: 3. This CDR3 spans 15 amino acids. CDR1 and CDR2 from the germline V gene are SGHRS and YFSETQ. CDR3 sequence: CASSRLATNTGELFF. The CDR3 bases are TGCGCCAGCAGTAGACTAGCGACGAACACCGGGGAGCTGTTTTTT. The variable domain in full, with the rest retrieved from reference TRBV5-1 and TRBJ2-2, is KAGVTQTPRYLIKTRGQQVTLSCSPISGHRSVSWYQQTPGQGLQFLFEYFSETQRNKGNFPGRFSGRQFSNSRSEMNVSTLELGDSALYLCASSRLATNTGELFFGEGSRLTVL.

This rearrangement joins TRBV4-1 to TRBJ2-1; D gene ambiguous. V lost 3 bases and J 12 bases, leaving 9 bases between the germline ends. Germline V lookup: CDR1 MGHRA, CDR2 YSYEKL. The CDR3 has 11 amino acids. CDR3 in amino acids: CASSHELTQFF. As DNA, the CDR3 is TGCGCCAGCAGCCATGAACTCACGCAGTTCTTC.

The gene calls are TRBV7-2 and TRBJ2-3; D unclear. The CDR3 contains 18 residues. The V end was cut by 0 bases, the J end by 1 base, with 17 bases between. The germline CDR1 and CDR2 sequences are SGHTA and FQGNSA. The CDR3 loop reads CASSLARTETFGTDTQYF. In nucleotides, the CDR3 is TGTGCCAGCAGCTTAGCCCGAACCGAGACTTTTGGCACAGATACGCAGTATTTT. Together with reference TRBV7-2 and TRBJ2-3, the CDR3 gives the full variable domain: GAGVSQSPSNKVTEKGKDVELRCDPISGHTALYWYRQSLGQGLEFLIYFQGNSAPDKSGLPSDRFSAERTGGSVSTLTIQRTQQEDSAVYLCASSLARTETFGTDTQYFGPGTRLTVL.

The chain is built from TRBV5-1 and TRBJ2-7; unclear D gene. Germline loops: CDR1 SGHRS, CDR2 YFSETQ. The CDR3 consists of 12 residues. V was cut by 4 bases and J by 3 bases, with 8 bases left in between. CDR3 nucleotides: TGCGCCAGCAGCGAACTAAACTACGAGCAGTACTTC. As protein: CASSELNYEQYF.

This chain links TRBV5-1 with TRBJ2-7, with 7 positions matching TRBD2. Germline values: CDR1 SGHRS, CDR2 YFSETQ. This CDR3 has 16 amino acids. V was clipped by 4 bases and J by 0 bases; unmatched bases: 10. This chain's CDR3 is CASSPTGGSSSYEQYV. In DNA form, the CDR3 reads TGCGCCAGCAGCCCCACGGGGGGATCCAGCTCCTACGAGCAGTACGTC.

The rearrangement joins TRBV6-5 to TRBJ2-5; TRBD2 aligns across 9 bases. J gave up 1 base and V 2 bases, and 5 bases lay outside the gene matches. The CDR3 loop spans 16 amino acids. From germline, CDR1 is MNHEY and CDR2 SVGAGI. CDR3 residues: CASSYAGRGGQETQYF. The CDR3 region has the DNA TGTGCCAGCAGTTACGCGGGGCGGGGGGGCCAAGAGACCCAGTACTTC.

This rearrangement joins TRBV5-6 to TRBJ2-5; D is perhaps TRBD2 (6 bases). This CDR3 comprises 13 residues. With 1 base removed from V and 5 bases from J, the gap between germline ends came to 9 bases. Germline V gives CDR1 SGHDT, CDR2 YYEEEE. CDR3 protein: CASSLTSGETQYF. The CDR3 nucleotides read TGTGCCAGCAGCTTGACAAGCGGGGAGACCCAGTACTTC.

The CDR3 here is CASSHLTGFYSPLHF. CDR3 bases: TGTGCCAGCAGCCATCTTACAGGGTTTTATTCACCCCTCCACTTT. This sequence joins TRBV3-1 (or the pseudogene TRBV3-2) and TRBJ1-6, with D perhaps TRBD1 (6 bases). CDR1 is LGHDT and CDR2 is YNNKEL in the germline V gene (reference sequence). This CDR3 has 15 amino acids. V lost 3 bases and J lost 8, with 14 bases in between.

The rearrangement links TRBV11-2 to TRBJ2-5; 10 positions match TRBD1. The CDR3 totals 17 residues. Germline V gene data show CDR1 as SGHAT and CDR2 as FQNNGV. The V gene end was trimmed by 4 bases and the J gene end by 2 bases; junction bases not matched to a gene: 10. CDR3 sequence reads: CASSSLLTGGLQETQYF. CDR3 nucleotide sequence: TGTGCCAGCAGCTCCCTCCTGACAGGGGGCCTACAAGAGACCCAGTACTTC.

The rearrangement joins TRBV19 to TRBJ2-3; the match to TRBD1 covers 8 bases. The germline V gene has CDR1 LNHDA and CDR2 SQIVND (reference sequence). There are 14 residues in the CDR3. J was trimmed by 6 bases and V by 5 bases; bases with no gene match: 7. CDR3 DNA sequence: TGTGCCAGTAGTGACGGACAGGGTTTGGATACGCAGTATTTT. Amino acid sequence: CASSDGQGLDTQYF.

The CDR3 coding sequence is TGCGCCAGCAGCCCCGGGACAGGTAGGGCAGATACGCAGTATTTT. Translated, it gives CASSPGTGRADTQYF. The genes are TRBV5-1 and TRBJ2-3; TRBD1 matches 8 bases. Looked up from germline, CDR1 is SGHRS and CDR2 is YFSETQ. The length of the CDR3 is 15 residues. V shed 4 bases and J 4 bases; nucleotides not matched to a gene: 8.

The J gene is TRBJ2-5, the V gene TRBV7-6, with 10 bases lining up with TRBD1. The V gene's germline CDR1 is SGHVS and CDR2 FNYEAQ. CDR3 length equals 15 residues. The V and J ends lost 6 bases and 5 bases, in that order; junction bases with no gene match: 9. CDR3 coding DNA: TGTGCCAGCAGGGAGACAGGGGGCCAGGCGGAGACCCAGTACTTC. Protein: CASRETGGQAETQYF.

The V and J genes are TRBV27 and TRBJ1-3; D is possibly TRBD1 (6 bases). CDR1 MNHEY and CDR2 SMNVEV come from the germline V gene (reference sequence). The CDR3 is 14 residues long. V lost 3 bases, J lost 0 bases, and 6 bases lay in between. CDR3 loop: CASSFRGSGNTIYF. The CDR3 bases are TGTGCCAGCAGTTTCAGGGGCTCTGGAAACACCATATATTTT.